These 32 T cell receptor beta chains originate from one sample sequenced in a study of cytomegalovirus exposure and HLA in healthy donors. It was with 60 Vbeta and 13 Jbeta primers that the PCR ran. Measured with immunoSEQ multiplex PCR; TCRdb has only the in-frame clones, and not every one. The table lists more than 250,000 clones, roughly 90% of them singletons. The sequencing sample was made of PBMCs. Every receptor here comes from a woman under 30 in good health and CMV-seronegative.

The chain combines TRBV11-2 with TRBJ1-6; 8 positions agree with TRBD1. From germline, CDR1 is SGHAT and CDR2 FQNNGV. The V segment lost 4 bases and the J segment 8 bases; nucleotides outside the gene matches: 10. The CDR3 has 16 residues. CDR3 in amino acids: CASSSRGQGFDSPLHF. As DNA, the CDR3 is TGTGCCAGCAGCTCCAGGGGGCAGGGGTTTGATTCACCCCTCCACTTT.

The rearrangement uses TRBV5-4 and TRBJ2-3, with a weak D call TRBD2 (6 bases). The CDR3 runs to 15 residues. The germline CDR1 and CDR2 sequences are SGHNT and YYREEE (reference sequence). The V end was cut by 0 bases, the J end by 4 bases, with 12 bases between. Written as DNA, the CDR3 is TGTGCCAGCAGCTTGGTTGCGGGGTCGGCAGATACGCAGTATTTT. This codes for CASSLVAGSADTQYF.

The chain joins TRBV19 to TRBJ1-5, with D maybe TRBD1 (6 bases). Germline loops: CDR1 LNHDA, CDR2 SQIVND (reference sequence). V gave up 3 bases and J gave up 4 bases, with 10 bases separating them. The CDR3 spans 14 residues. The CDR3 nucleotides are TGTGCCAGTAGTATTGTACAGGGTAATCAGCCCCAGCATTTT. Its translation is CASSIVQGNQPQHF.

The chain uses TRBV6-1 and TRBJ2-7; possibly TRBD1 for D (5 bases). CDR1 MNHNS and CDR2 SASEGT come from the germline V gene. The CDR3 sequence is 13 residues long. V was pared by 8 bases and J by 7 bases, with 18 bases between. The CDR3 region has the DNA TGTGCCAGCTGGGTCGGTTGGGGCTGGGAGCAGTACTTC. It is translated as CASWVGWGWEQYF.

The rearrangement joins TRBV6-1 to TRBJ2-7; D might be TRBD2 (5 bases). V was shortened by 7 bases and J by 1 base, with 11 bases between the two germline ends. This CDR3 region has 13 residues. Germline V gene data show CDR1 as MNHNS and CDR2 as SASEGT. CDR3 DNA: TGTGCCAGCATCATAGAGGGTTCCTACGAGCAGTACTTC. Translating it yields CASIIEGSYEQYF.

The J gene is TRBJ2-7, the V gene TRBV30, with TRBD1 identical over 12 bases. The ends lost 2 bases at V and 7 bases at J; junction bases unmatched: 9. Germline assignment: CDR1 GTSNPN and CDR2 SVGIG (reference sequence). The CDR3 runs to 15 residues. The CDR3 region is CAWSIPGQGAGEQYF. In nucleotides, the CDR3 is TGTGCCTGGAGTATTCCGGGACAGGGGGCTGGGGAGCAGTACTTC.

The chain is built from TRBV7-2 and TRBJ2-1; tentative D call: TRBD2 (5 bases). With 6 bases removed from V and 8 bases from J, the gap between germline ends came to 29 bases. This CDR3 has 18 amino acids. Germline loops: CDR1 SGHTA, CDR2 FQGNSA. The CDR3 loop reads CASSPRFGVGPRNHEQFF. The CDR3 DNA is TGTGCCAGCAGTCCGAGGTTCGGGGTAGGGCCCCGTAACCATGAGCAGTTCTTC.

CDR3 sequence reads: CASSRNPGQGSETQYF. CDR3 in DNA: TGTGCCAGCAGCCGTAACCCGGGACAGGGATCGGAGACCCAGTACTTC. The chain employs TRBV4-2 and TRBJ2-5, with 9 bases identical to TRBD1. CDR3 length: 16 residues. The germline V gene has CDR1 LGHNA and CDR2 YNFKEQ. The V segment lost 4 bases and the J segment 5 bases; nucleotides outside the gene matches: 11.

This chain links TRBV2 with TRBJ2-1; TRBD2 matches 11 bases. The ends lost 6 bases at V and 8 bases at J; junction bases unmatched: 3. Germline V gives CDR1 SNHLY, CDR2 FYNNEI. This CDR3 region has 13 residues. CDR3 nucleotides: TGTGCCAGCAGCTCGGGACTAGCGGATGAGCAGTTCTTC. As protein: CASSSGLADEQFF.

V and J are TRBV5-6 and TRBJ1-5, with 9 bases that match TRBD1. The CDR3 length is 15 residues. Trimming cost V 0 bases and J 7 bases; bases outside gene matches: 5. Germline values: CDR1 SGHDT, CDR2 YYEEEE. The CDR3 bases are TGTGCCAGCAGCTTGGGGGGGACAGGGTTCCAGCCCCAGCATTTT. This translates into CASSLGGTGFQPQHF.

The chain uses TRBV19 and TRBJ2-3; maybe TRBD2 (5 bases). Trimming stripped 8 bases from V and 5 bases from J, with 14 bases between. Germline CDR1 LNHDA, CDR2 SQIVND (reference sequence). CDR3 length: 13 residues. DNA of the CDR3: TGTGCCAGTTCGCGGGTAGCAAGAGATACGCAGTATTTT. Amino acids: CASSRVARDTQYF.

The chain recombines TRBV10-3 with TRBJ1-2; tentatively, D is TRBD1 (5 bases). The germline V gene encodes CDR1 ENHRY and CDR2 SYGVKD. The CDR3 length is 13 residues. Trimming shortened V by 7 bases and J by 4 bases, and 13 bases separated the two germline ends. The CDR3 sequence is CAIKGLDSYGYTF. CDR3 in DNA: TGTGCCATCAAGGGGTTAGATAGCTATGGCTACACCTTC.

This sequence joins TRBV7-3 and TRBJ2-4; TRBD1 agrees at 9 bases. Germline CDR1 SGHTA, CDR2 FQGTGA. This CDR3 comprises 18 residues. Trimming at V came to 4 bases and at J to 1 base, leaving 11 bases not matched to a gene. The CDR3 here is CASSSGTGTDVAKNIQYF. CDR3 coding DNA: TGTGCCAGCAGCTCCGGGACAGGGACGGATGTGGCCAAAAACATTCAGTACTTC.

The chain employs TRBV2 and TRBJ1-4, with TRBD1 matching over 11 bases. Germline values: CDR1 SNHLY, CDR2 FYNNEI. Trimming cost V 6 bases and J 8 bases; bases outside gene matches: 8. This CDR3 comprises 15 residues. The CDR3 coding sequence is TGTGCCAGCAGCCTATGGACAGGGGGCAGAGAAAAACTGTTTTTT. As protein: CASSLWTGGREKLFF.

The CDR3 nucleotides read TGTGCCAGCAGGGCCTCTAGGACTAGCGGGGGCACAGATACGCAGTATTTT. Amino acids: CASRASRTSGGTDTQYF. V and J are TRBV2 and TRBJ2-3, with TRBD2 matching over 12 bases. The CDR3 spans 17 residues. In germline, CDR1 is SNHLY, CDR2 FYNNEI. V shed 6 bases, J shed 1 base, and the junction held 8 bases outside the gene matches.

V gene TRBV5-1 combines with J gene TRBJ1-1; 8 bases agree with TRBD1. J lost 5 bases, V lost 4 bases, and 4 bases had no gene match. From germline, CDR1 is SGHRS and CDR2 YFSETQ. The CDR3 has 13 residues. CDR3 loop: CASSPGGWTEAFF. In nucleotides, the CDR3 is TGCGCCAGCAGCCCAGGGGGCTGGACTGAAGCTTTCTTT.

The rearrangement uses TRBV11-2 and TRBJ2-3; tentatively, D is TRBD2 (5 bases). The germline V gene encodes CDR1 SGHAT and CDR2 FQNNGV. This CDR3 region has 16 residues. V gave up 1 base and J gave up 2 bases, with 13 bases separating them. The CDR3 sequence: CASSLGASFYTDTQYF. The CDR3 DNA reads TGTGCCAGCAGCTTAGGGGCTAGCTTCTACACAGATACGCAGTATTTT.

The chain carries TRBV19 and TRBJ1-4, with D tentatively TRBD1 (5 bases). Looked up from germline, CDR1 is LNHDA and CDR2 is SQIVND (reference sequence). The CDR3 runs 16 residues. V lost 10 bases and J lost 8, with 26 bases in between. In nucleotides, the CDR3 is TGTGCCACCACTAGTCCGGGGGAGGCGGTGGGCGAAAAACTGTTTTTT. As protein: CATTSPGEAVGEKLFF.

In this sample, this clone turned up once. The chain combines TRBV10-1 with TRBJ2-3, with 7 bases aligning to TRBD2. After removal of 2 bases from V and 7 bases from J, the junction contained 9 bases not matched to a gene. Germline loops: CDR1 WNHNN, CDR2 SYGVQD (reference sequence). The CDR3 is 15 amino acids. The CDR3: CASSEERGIINTQYF. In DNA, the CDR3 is TGCGCCAGCAGTGAGGAGCGGGGTATCATAAATACGCAGTATTTT.

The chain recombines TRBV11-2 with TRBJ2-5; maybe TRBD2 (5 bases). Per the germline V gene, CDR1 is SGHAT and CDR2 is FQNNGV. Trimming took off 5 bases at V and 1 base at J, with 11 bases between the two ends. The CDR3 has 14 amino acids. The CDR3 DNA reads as TGTGCCAGCAGCGTACTAGGTCGCCAAGAGACCCAGTACTTC. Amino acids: CASSVLGRQETQYF.

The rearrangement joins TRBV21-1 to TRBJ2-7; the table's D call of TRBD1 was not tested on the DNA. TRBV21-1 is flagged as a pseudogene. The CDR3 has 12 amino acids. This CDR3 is CASSKQTYEQYF. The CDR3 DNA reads TGTGCCAGCAGCAAACAGACCTACGAGCAGTACTTC.

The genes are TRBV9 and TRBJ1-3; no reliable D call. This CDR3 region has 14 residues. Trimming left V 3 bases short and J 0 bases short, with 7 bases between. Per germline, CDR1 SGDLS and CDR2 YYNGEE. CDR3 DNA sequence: TGTGCCAGCAGCGCGGGGAGCTCTGGAAACACCATATATTTT. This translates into CASSAGSSGNTIYF.

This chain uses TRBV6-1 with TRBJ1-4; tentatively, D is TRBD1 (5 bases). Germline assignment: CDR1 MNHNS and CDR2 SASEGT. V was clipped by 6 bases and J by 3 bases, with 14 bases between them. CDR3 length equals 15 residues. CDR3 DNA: TGTGCCAGCAGCGTCTCCGGGGGGGCTAATGAAAAACTGTTTTTT. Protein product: CASSVSGGANEKLFF.

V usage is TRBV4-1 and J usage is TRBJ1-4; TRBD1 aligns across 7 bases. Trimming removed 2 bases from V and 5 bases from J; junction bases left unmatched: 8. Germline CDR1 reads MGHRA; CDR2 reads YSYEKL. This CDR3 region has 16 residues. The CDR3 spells CASSQSLDRRNEKLFF. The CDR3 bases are TGCGCCAGCAGCCAAAGTTTGGACAGGCGGAATGAAAAACTGTTTTTT.

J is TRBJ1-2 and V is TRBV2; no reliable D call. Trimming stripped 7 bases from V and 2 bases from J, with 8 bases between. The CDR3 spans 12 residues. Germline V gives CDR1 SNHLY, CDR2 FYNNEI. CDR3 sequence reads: CASIRENYGYTF. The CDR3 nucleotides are TGTGCCAGCATCCGGGAGAACTATGGCTACACCTTC.

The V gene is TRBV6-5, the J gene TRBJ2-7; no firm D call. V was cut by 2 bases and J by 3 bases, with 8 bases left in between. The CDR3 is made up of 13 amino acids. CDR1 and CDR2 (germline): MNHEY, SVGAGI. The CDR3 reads CASSYTEFYEQYF. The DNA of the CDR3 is TGTGCCAGCAGTTACACGGAGTTCTACGAGCAGTACTTC.

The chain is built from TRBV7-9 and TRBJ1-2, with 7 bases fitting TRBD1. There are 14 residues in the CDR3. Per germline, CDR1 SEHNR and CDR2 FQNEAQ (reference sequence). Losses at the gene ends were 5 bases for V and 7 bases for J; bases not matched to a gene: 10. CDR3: CASSPATGPGGYTF. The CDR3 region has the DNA TGTGCCAGCAGCCCGGCGACAGGGCCTGGTGGCTACACCTTC.

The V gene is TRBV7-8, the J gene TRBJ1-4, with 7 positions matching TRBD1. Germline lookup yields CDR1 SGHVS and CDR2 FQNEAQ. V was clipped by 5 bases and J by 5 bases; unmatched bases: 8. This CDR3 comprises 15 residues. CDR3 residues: CASSPRQGRNEKLFF. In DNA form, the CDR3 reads TGTGCCAGCAGCCCGCGACAGGGAAGAAATGAAAAACTGTTTTTT. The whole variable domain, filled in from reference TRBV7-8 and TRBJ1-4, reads GAGVSQSPRYKVAKRGQDVALRCDPISGHVSLFWYQQALGQGPEFLTYFQNEAQLDKSGLPSDRFFAERPEGSVSTLKIQRTQQEDSAVYLCASSPRQGRNEKLFFGSGTQLSVL.

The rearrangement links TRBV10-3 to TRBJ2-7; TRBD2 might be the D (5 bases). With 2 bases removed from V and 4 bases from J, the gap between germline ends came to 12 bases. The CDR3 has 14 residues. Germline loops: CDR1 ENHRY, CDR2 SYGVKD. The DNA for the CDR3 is TGTGCCATCAGTGAGGAGGGTATGGTATACGAGCAGTACTTC. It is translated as CAISEEGMVYEQYF.

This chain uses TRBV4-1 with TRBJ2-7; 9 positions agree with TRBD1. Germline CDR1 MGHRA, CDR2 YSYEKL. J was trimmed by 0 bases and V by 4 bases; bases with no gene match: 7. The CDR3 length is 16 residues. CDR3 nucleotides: TGCGCCAGCAGCCGCATTGGGGACAGGGACTCCTACGAGCAGTACTTC. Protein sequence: CASSRIGDRDSYEQYF.

The CDR3 region has the DNA TGTGCCAGCTCTCCCGACATGACTAACTATGGCTACACCTTC. It codes for CASSPDMTNYGYTF. V gene TRBV18 combines with J gene TRBJ1-2; D is unresolved. Trimming cost V 6 bases and J 0 bases, with 11 bases left between them. The CDR3 totals 14 residues. The germline V gene encodes CDR1 KGHSH and CDR2 LQKENI.

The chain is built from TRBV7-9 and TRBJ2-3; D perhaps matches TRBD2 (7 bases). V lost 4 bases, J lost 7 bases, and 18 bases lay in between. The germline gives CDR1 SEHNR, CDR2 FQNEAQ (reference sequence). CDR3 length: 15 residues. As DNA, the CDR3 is TGTGCCAGCAGCTCCTATCTCGGGGGGCTATATACGCAGTATTTT. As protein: CASSSYLGGLYTQYF.